A single sample gave rise to the 5 T cell receptor beta chains below, sequenced in a study of regulatory T cells in long-lasting Graves disease. Time point meaning: newly diagnosed GD, antithyroid drugs for less than 3 months. Extracted PBMC RNA gave rise to the TCR library. TCR beta libraries were built with iRepertoire HTBI primers and Arm-PCR of CDR3 regions. TCRdb independently ran MiXCR on the multiplex PCR reads; one entry per CDR3 protein. The sample has 680,000 or so distinct CDR3 sequences; 16% are singletons. These data were also filed under a second study, of T cells in Graves' hyperthyroidism and ophthalmopathy.

The starting material was peripheral blood mononuclear cells (PBMCs), obtained at new diagnosis, from a patient treated with antithyroid drugs. These receptor sequences come from a woman aged 25 to 39 with Graves disease.

This clonotype was detected many times. The chain couples TRBV2 to TRBJ2-5; the match to TRBD2 covers 9 bases. The CDR3 loop spans 15 amino acids. Germline trimming cut 7 bases from V and 2 bases from J; bases unmatched to any gene: 8. Germline V gene lookup returns CDR1 SNHLY and CDR2 FYNNEI. CDR3 region: CASTLDSGRQETQYF. The CDR3 DNA reads TGTGCCAGCACCTTGGATAGCGGGAGACAAGAGACCCAGTACTTC.

The chain is built from TRBV24-1 and TRBJ2-1, with D possibly TRBD1 on 5 matching bases. Germline CDR1 and CDR2: KGHDR and SFDVKD. V lost 4 bases and J lost 7, with 7 bases in between. The CDR3 is 12 residues long. CDR3 region: CATSERQNEQFF. The CDR3 DNA follows: TGTGCCACCAGTGAAAGACAGAATGAGCAGTTCTTC.

This rearrangement joins TRBV4-1 to TRBJ1-4; a weak D match, TRBD1 (5 bases). The V end was cut by 0 bases, the J end by 4 bases, with 12 bases between. Germline-derived CDR1 and CDR2 are MGHRA and YSYEKL. The CDR3 length is 16 residues. The CDR3 bases are TGCGCCAGCAGCCAAGATCCGGGACGCCTTAATGAAAAACTGTTTTTT. Protein: CASSQDPGRLNEKLFF.

The gene calls are TRBV5-1 and TRBJ2-7; D might be TRBD1 (5 bases). V was pared by 0 bases and J by 4 bases, with 14 bases between. The CDR3 sequence is 15 residues long. Germline V gene data show CDR1 as SGHRS and CDR2 as YFSETQ. In DNA, the CDR3 is TGCGCCAGCAGCTTGGAGTCAGGGATTTATTACGAGCAGTACTTC. Translated: CASSLESGIYYEQYF.

This clonotype has just a few counts. The chain employs TRBV20-1 and TRBJ2-4; D is perhaps TRBD2 (6 bases). The germline V and J ends were trimmed by 7 bases and 3 bases, with 19 bases remaining between them. Germline V lookup: CDR1 DFQATT, CDR2 SNEGSKA (reference sequence). The CDR3 consists of 15 residues. CDR3 amino acids: CSGGTTEAGKNIQYF. CDR3 sequence (DNA): TGCAGTGGAGGGACGACAGAAGCGGGCAAAAACATTCAGTACTTC.